Listed below are T cell receptor beta chains from one sample, sequenced in a study of T cell responses to AZD1222 COVID-19 vaccine. Profiled with immunoSEQ multiplex PCR; TCRdb holds only in-frame clones, not every one. This sample has tens of thousands of clones, with around nine tenths found just once. The material sequenced was peripheral blood, taken on day 0 of MenACWY control vaccination. These receptors all stem from an adult in good health. CDR3s include the opening cysteine and the closing phenylalanine or tryptophan. The order of the fields is V gene, D gene, clone size, J gene, CDR3 DNA, CDR3 protein. The D gene is left open where the match is weak. Part of the rows lack a size; the others show once, few, many or a class for expanded clones.

>TRBV6-6|TRBD1|.|TRBJ2-2
TGTGCCAGCAGTCGCTCCGCAGGGGGCGCGGACACCGGGGAGCTGTTTTTT
CASSRSAGGADTGELFF
>TRBV29-1|TRBD2|.|TRBJ2-1
TGCAGCGGAGGCGGGGGGGTTGAGCAGTTCTTC
CSGGGGVEQFF
>TRBV27|TRBD2|once|TRBJ2-5
TGTGCCAGCGGAGCTAGCGGGAGGAGTGAGACCCAGTACTTC
CASGASGRSETQYF
>TRBV6-5|.|.|TRBJ1-6
TGTGCCAGCAGTTACACCAGCTATTCACCCCTCCACTTT
CASSYTSYSPLHF
>TRBV11-3|.|.|TRBJ2-7
TGTGCCAGCAGCCGTAGCAGGGGGGGATCCTACGAGCAGTACTTC
CASSRSRGGSYEQYF
>TRBV11-3|TRBD2|.|TRBJ2-3
TGTGCCAGCAGCCCGAGCGGGAGTGGTACGCAGTATTTT
CASSPSGSGTQYF
>TRBV4-1|TRBD2|.|TRBJ2-5
TGCGCCAGCAGCCATCCTACTAGCGGGACCCAAGAGACCCAGTACTTC
CASSHPTSGTQETQYF
>TRBV10-3|TRBD2|.|TRBJ2-7
TGTGCCATCAGTGCGGGGGGGTACGAGCAGTACTTC
CAISAGGYEQYF
>TRBV9|.|.|TRBJ2-1
TGTGCCAGCAGCGTAGACCCCCGAGGGAGCGTCGCCTACAATGAGCAGTTCTTC
CASSVDPRGSVAYNEQFF
>TRBV19|.|.|TRBJ1-5
TGTGCCAGTAGAAATGAGGAGGCAGGGGAGCAGCCCCAGCATTTT
CASRNEEAGEQPQHF
>TRBV6-6|.|.|TRBJ1-1
TGTGCCAGCAGGGACACTGAAGCTTTCTTT
CASRDTEAFF
>TRBV12-3/TRBV12-4|.|.|TRBJ2-7
TGTGCCAGCAGCGACTACTACGAGCAGTACTTC
CASSDYYEQYF
>TRBV7-9|.|.|TRBJ1-5
TGTGCCAGCAGCTTAGCGCTTGGGCCGCTCTTCCCCCAGCATTTT
CASSLALGPLFPQHF
>TRBV7-9|TRBD1|.|TRBJ2-7
TGTGCCAGCAGCTCCCGGGACAGGGAGTCCGGGCGAAACGAGCAGTACTTC
CASSSRDRESGRNEQYF
>TRBV10-3|.|.|TRBJ1-1
TGTGCCATCAGCCGACGAGAGCAGGACACTGAAGCTTTCTTT
CAISRREQDTEAFF
>TRBV3-1/TRBV3-2|TRBD2|.|TRBJ2-1
TGTGCCAGCAGCCAACTAACGGGGGGGCCCTACAATGAGCAGTTCTTC
CASSQLTGGPYNEQFF